The clone carrying this T cell receptor (beta chain) was detected once. Its antigen remains unidentified. The data are from a study of T-cell memory formation after mild COVID-19. Points from the study as a whole: Contracting clones from day 15 to 85 had balanced CD4/CD8; later expanders favoured CD4+. Within pre-infection memory, some responding clones were found, suggesting cross-reactive memory joined. CD8+ contracting clones occupied EMRA, while CD4+ ones occupied mainly CM and EM.

CDR3 size: 13 residues. V was pared by 1 base and J by 2 bases, with 8 bases between. Per the germline V gene, CDR1 is SQVTM and CDR2 is ANQGSEA. Constant-segment primers served in 5'RACE that generated TCR alpha and TCR beta cDNA libraries bearing sample barcodes and UMIs. MiXCR was run by TCRdb on the 5' RACE reads, yielding one entry per CDR3 protein. The sample includes around 180,000 distinct CDR3 sequences, about a fifth seen only once; the top ten take roughly 3.9%. The V call is TRBV29-1, the J call TRBJ1-1, with D unclear. The source is a man between 18 and 29 years old who had mild COVID-19 (a few samples of this study predate the infection). Cell type and time point are not known. Sequencing was done on a sample of PBMCs or a T cell subset sorted from them (not recorded which). The CDR3 region is CSVEVGRNTEAFF. CDR3 coding DNA: TGCAGCGTTGAAGTGGGCAGAAACACTGAAGCTTTCTTT.